The rows below give T cell receptor beta chains drawn from one sample of a study of T cell responses to AZD1222 COVID-19 vaccine. TCRdb keeps only in-frame clones here, not all; method: immunoSEQ multiplex PCR. The sample includes 70,000 to 80,000 clones, 60% to 85% seen only once; the top ten take 47%. The sequencing used peripheral blood, collected 28 days after the second AZD1222 dose. The receptors here all came from an adult who received the AZD1222 COVID-19 vaccine. Each CDR3 is given with its conserved first and last residue. Each record gives: D gene, clone size, J gene, V gene, CDR3 DNA, CDR3 protein. A D gene is named only where the DNA matches it firmly. Clone size is given for some rows only: seen once, a few or many times, or a class if the clone is expanded.

- | - | TRBJ2-7 | TRBV25-1 | TGTGCCAGCAGTGCCAGGGGCTCCTACGAGCAGTACTTC | CASSARGSYEQYF
TRBD1 | few | TRBJ1-6 | TRBV25-1 | TGTGCCAGCGCCGGGACAGTTAATTCACCCCTCCACTTT | CASAGTVNSPLHF
- | - | TRBJ2-5 | TRBV28 | TGTGCCAGCAGTTTCCCCAACGGCAGGGGTGAAGAGACCCAGTACTTC | CASSFPNGRGEETQYF
- | - | TRBJ2-2 | TRBV7-6 | TGTGCCAGCAGCTTAGAATCGGGGGGCAGCACCGGGGAGCTGTTTTTT | CASSLESGGSTGELFF
TRBD2 | - | TRBJ2-5 | TRBV7-9 | TGTGCCAGCAGCTATGCTTGGGCTAGCGGGAGAGGCCAAGAGACCCAGTACTTC | CASSYAWASGRGQETQYF
- | once | TRBJ2-7 | TRBV28 | TGTGCCAGCAGTACCGCAGGGGGGTACTACGAGCAGTACTTC | CASSTAGGYYEQYF
- | - | TRBJ2-1 | TRBV6-6 | TGTGCCAGCAGCCGTGGCTCCTACAATGAGCAGTTCTTC | CASSRGSYNEQFF
- | - | TRBJ1-4 | TRBV6-6 | TGTGCCAGCAGTTTGCATGTACGTGGGGGTGATGAAAAACTGTTTTTT | CASSLHVRGGDEKLFF
- | - | TRBJ1-4 | TRBV7-6 | TGTGCCAGCAGCGCAGGGGAAGGGGAAAAACTGTTTTTT | CASSAGEGEKLFF
- | few | TRBJ2-7 | TRBV5-1 | TGCGCCAGCAGCCGAGATACAGGGTCCTACGAGCAGTACTTC | CASSRDTGSYEQYF
TRBD1 | - | TRBJ2-7 | TRBV5-5 | TGTGCCAGCAGCTTGGGAATAGGGACAGGGTACGAGCAGTACTTC | CASSLGIGTGYEQYF
- | - | TRBJ1-6 | TRBV6-5 | TGTGCCAGCAATCAGGGCAATTCACCCCTCCACTTT | CASNQGNSPLHF
- | few | TRBJ1-1 | TRBV2 | TGTGCCAGCACCCAAAGATGGAACACTGAAGCTTTCTTT | CASTQRWNTEAFF
TRBD2 | - | TRBJ2-1 | TRBV9 | TGTGCCAGCAGCGCGGCCGGGACTAGTGTCAATGAGCAGTTCTTC | CASSAAGTSVNEQFF
- | - | TRBJ2-1 | TRBV28 | TGTGCCAGCAGCGGACAGAGCTCCTACAATGAGCAGTTCTTC | CASSGQSSYNEQFF
- | - | TRBJ2-2 | TRBV19 | TGTGCCAGTATATGGAACACGGGCGAAACCGGGGAGCTGTTTTTT | CASIWNTGETGELFF
- | few | TRBJ2-3 | TRBV15 | TGTGCCACCAGCGTGTACCACGCCAGGGTGACAGATACGCAGTATTTT | CATSVYHARVTDTQYF
TRBD1 | once | TRBJ1-2 | TRBV29-1 | TGCAGCGTGGGGGTACAGGGGGCGGAGGGCTACACCTTC | CSVGVQGAEGYTF
- | - | TRBJ2-3 | TRBV6-1 | TGTGCCAGCAGTGAAGCGGGAGCCACAGATACGCAGTATTTT | CASSEAGATDTQYF
- | - | TRBJ1-5 | TRBV7-2 | TGTGCCAGCAGCTTAAGGGGGAGAGGACAGCCCCAGCATTTT | CASSLRGRGQPQHF
- | few | TRBJ2-7 | TRBV12-3/TRBV12-4 | TGTGCCAGCAGTTCCAGCGGTCGCTACGAGCAGTACTTC | CASSSSGRYEQYF
- | once | TRBJ1-1 | TRBV6-1 | TGTGCCAGCAGTGAACTGAAGAACACTGAAGCTTTCTTT | CASSELKNTEAFF